This TCR beta chain was observed in a study of blood T cell repertoires in COVID-19. Study as a whole: Collection of acute and convalescent COVID-19 samples took place in the United States, Italy and Spain. T cells, B-cell-depleted T cells, or PBMCs provided the cDNA or gDNA that served as material.

Original processing methods: Researchers report that nucleated cell counts were estimated from reference gene primer amplification. The assay was immunoSEQ multiplex PCR, and TCRdb's table has in-frame clones only and misses some. Clone size and the V and J calls come from that table; the DNA yielded D and trimming. The sample has roughly 280,000 clones; more than 85% are singletons. The germline gives CDR1 WSHSY, CDR2 SAAADI. This CDR3 is built from 12 residues. Trimming removed 6 bases at V and 8 bases at J, with 10 bases between. Sequencing input: peripheral blood. The origin of this receptor is a woman aged 55-70 years with COVID-19, enrolled during active disease. The gene calls are TRBV10-2 and TRBJ1-4; TRBD1 is a possible D gene (6 bases). CDR3 protein: CASRQGREKLFF. The CDR3 DNA reads as TGCGCCAGCAGACAGGGTAGGGAAAAACTGTTTTTT.